This entry describes one T cell receptor beta chain. The target antigen is unknown. This sample is part of a study of T cell responses to AZD1222 COVID-19 vaccine. Study-level points and caveats: Spike-specific TCR breadth rose after two AZD1222 doses, and depth rose as well.

The protocol was immunoSEQ multiplex PCR, while the TCRdb copy is restricted to in-frame clones and leaves out a portion. The repertoire holds 75,000 to 100,000 clones, with 85% to 90% as singletons. The receptor's source is an adult in good health. Material: peripheral blood, obtained on day 0 of AZD1222 vaccination.

The CDR3 loop is CSASVGNEKLFF. CDR3 nucleotide sequence: TGCAGTGCTAGTGTGGGGAATGAAAAACTGTTTTTT. This chain joins TRBV20-1 and TRBJ1-4; no reliable D call. The CDR3 contains 12 residues. The V gene's germline CDR1 is DFQATT and CDR2 SNEGSKA (reference sequence). Deletions cut 3 bases from V and 5 bases from J, with 7 bases between.